This T cell receptor beta chain appears in the sequencing data of a study of T cells in Graves' hyperthyroidism and ophthalmopathy. To note about this clonotype: Antigen unknown.

The CDR3 is 16 residues long. Looked up from germline, CDR1 is MGHRA and CDR2 is YSYEKL. Trimming took 3 bases from V and 7 from J, leaving 19 bases between them. Hyperthyroidism was newly diagnosed in patients aged 18 to 65 (duration under 2 months). RNA transcripts were the template for amplifying TCR beta CDR3 regions. In the first-round RT-PCR of the TCR CDR3, the HTBI primer set was used. TCRdb reprocessed the multiplex PCR reads with MiXCR, giving one entry per CDR3 protein. The table lists a few hundred thousand distinct CDR3 sequences, approximately 15% of them singletons, with roughly 7.3% in the top ten. Notes on the study in general: Ophthalmopathy was separated from stable hyperthyroidism by a 13 V-J model.

This receptor was obtained from a woman in her 30s with Graves' hyperthyroidism. The chain couples TRBV4-1 to TRBJ2-1; D could derive from TRBD1 or TRBD2 (5 bases each). Sequencing used blood. The CDR3 reads CASSHSHDQWGNEQFF. The CDR3 region has the DNA TGCGCCAGCAGCCACTCACACGACCAGTGGGGGAATGAGCAGTTCTTC.